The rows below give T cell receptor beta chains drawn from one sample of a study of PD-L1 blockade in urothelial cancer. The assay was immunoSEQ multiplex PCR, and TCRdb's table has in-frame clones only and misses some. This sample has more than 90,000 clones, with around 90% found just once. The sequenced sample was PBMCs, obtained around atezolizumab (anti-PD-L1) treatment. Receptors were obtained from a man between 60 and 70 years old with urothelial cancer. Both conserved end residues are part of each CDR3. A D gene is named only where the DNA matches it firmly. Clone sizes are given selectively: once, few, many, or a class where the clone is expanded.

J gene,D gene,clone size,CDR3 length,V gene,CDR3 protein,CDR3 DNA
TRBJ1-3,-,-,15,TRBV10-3,CAISSQESSGNTIYF,TGTGCCATCTCGTCACAGGAGAGCTCTGGAAACACCATATATTTT
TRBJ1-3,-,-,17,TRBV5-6,CASSIKKAGVVGNTIYF,TGTGCCAGCAGTATAAAAAAAGCAGGTGTTGTTGGAAACACCATATATTTT
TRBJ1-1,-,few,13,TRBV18,CASSQGVVTEAFF,TGTGCCAGCTCACAAGGGGTGGTTACTGAAGCTTTCTTT
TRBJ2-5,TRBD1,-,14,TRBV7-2,CASTLGQGAETQYF,TGTGCCAGCACCCTCGGACAGGGGGCGGAGACCCAGTACTTC
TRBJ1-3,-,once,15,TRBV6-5,CASSPTRVYGNTIYF,TGTGCCAGCAGCCCCACCCGGGTGTACGGAAACACCATATATTTT
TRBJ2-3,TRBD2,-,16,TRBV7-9,CATPRGAGGRVGTQYF,TGTGCCACCCCGAGAGGAGCGGGAGGACGAGTGGGTACGCAGTATTTT
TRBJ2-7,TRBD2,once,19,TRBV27,CASSLFSGTTPTSLGEQYF,TGTGCCAGCAGTTTATTCAGCGGTACGACTCCGACTAGCCTTGGCGAGCAGTACTTC
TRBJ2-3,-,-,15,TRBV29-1,CSVDSSGLSTDTQYF,TGCAGCGTTGATTCCAGCGGACTTAGCACAGATACGCAGTATTTT
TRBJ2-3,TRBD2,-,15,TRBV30,CAWSGTSGSTDTQYF,TGTGCCTGGAGTGGGACTAGCGGTAGCACAGATACGCAGTATTTT
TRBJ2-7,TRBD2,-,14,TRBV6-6,CASRGGAGVYEQYF,TGTGCCAGCCGAGGAGGGGCGGGGGTTTACGAGCAGTACTTC
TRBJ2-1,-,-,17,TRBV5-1,CASSIHLLRGSYNEQFF,TGCGCCAGCAGCATCCACCTATTAAGAGGCTCCTACAATGAGCAGTTCTTC
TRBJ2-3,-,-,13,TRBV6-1,CASSVTDVDTQYF,TGTGCCAGCAGTGTGACAGATGTTGATACGCAGTATTTT
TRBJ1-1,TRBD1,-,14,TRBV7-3,CASSPDRVNTEAFF,TGTGCCAGCAGCCCCGACAGGGTGAACACTGAAGCTTTCTTT
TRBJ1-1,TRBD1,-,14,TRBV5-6,CASSQGQGDTEAFF,TGTGCCAGCAGCCAGGGACAGGGTGACACTGAAGCTTTCTTT
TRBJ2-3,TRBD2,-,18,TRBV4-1,CASSQGVTSGASTDTQYF,TGCGCCAGCAGCCAAGGGGTAACTAGCGGTGCTAGCACAGATACGCAGTATTTT
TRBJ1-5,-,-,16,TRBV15,CATSRDSAASNQPQHF,TGTGCCACCAGCAGAGATTCGGCGGCTAGCAATCAGCCCCAGCATTTT
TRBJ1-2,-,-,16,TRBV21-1,CASSKPNGQVVYGYTF,TGTGCCAGCAGCAAACCAAACGGACAGGTCGTCTATGGCTACACCTTC
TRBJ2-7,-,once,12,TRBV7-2,CASSNRESGQYF,TGTGCCAGCAGCAACAGGGAGTCGGGGCAGTACTTC
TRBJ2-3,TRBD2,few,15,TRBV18,CASSIAGPSTDTQYF,TGTGCCAGTTCCATAGCGGGACCGAGCACAGATACGCAGTATTTT
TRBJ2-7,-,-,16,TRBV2,CASNGLINRDNYEQYF,TGTGCCAGCAATGGTTTGATTAACCGCGACAACTACGAGCAGTACTTC